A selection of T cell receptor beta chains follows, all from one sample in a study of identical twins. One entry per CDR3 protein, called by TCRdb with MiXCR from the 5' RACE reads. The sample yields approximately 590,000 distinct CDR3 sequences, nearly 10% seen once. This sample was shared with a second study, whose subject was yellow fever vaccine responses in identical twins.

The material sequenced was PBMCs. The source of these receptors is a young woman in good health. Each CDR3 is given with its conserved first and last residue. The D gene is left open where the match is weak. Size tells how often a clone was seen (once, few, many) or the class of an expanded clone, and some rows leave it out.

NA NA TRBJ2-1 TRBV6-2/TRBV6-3 CASSYVQGGNEQFF TGTGCCAGCAGTTATGTTCAGGGTGGCAATGAGCAGTTCTTC
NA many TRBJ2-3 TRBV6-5 CASSYSGGPQLTDTQYF TGTGCCAGCAGTTACTCGGGCGGTCCCCAACTGACAGATACGCAGTATTTT
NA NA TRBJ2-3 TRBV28 CASSSAVDTQYF TGTGCCAGCAGTTCTGCTGTAGATACGCAGTATTTT
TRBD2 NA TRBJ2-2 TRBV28 CASSFLGGSNTGELFF TGTGCCAGCAGTTTTTTGGGGGGGTCTAACACCGGGGAGCTGTTTTTT
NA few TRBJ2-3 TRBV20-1 CSAPQTRTSTDTQYF TGCAGTGCGCCTCAGACTCGGACTAGCACAGATACGCAGTATTTT
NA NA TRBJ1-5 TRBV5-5 CASSLEGDQSQPQHF TGTGCCAGCAGCTTGGAAGGGGACCAGAGTCAGCCCCAGCATTTT
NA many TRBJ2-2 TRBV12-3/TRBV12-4 CASSLASSRRTGELFF TGTGCCAGCAGTTTAGCGTCCAGCAGACGAACCGGGGAGCTGTTTTTT
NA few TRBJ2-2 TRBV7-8 CASIQGGGSVTGELFF TGTGCCAGCATCCAAGGGGGGGGTTCGGTCACCGGGGAGCTGTTTTTT
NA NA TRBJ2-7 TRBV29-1 CSVAAGAYEQYF TGCAGCGTTGCGGCAGGAGCCTACGAGCAGTACTTC
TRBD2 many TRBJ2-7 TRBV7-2 CASSLTSGVTYEQYF TGTGCCAGCAGTCTTACTAGCGGGGTTACCTACGAGCAGTACTTC
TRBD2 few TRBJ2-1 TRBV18 CASSPETSALSSYNEQFF TGTGCCAGCTCACCAGAGACTAGCGCGTTGAGCTCCTACAATGAGCAGTTCTTC
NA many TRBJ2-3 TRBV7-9 CASSLGTYTDTQYF TGTGCCAGCAGCTTAGGAACCTACACAGATACGCAGTATTTT
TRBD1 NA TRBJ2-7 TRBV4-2 CASSTQTGDYEQYF TGTGCCAGCAGCACCCAGACAGGGGACTACGAGCAGTACTTC
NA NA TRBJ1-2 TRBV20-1 CSARDLGVSTNYGYTF TGCAGTGCTAGAGATTTGGGAGTGTCTACTAACTATGGCTACACCTTC
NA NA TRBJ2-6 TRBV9 CASSVGVGASGANVLTF TGTGCCAGCAGCGTAGGTGTGGGCGCCTCTGGGGCCAACGTCCTGACTTTC
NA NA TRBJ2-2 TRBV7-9 CASSLGGAGAGGELFF TGTGCCAGCAGCTTAGGAGGTGCTGGGGCCGGCGGGGAGCTGTTTTTT
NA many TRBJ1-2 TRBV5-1 CASSLGGKMNYGYTF TGCGCCAGCAGCTTGGGGGGCAAAATGAACTATGGCTACACCTTC
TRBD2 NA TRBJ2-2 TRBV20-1 CSASGGAGTGELFF TGCAGTGCGAGCGGGGGGGCGGGCACCGGGGAGCTGTTTTTT
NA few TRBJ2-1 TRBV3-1 CASSQEGGWGNEQFF TGTGCCAGCAGCCAAGAAGGGGGGTGGGGCAATGAGCAGTTCTTC
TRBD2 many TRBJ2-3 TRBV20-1 CSASWRGGQDTQYF TGCAGTGCTTCTTGGCGGGGGGGACAAGATACGCAGTATTTT
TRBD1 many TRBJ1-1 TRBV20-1 CSARPTGLTEAFF TGCAGTGCTAGACCGACAGGGCTCACTGAAGCTTTCTTT
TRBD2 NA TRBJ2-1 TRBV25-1 CASSNPGTSDNEQFF TGTGCCAGCAGTAATCCCGGGACTAGCGACAATGAGCAGTTCTTC
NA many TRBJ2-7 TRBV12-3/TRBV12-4 CASSFAGQTYEQYF TGTGCCAGCAGTTTTGCGGGCCAGACCTACGAGCAGTACTTC
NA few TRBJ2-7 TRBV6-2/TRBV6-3 CASGQGPYEQYF TGTGCATCCGGGCAGGGGCCCTACGAGCAGTACTTC
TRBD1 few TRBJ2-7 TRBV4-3 CASSQEHGTGILGSYEQYF TGCGCCAGCAGCCAAGAACATGGGACAGGGATATTAGGGTCCTACGAGCAGTACTTC
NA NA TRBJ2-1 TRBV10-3 CAIRPGQDYNEQFF TGTGCCATCAGGCCGGGACAAGACTACAATGAGCAGTTCTTC
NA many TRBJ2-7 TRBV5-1 CASSLLENEQYF TGCGCCAGCAGCTTACTAGAAAACGAGCAGTACTTC
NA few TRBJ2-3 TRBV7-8 CASIPGHRDTQYF TGTGCCAGCATCCCGGGACATCGGGATACGCAGTATTTT